A selection of T cell receptor beta chains follows, all from one sample in a study of monozygotic twins with inflammatory bowel disease. TCRdb derives one entry per CDR3 protein from the 5' RACE reads, leaving out DNA. Its clone listing holds 200,000 to 250,000 distinct CDR3 sequences. The sequencing sample was made of blood. The receptors come from a human donor with ulcerative colitis or Crohn's disease, or a healthy co-twin of an affected twin (not recorded which). Each CDR3 is given with its conserved first and last residue.

V,J,CDR3
TRBV6-4,TRBJ1-5,CASSEQTGQPQHF
TRBV18,TRBJ2-3,CASRLITADTQYF
TRBV11-1,TRBJ2-1,CASSAIGLLAAGDLEQFF
TRBV7-9,TRBJ2-1,CASSSTPGPSVHEQFF
TRBV24-1,TRBJ1-2,CATSDPLDPLESYTF
TRBV20-1,TRBJ2-3,CSATRLAGEGTYTDTQYF
TRBV27,TRBJ1-5,CASRKELGNQPQHF
TRBV12-3/TRBV12-4,TRBJ1-5,CASSFMDRNQPQHF
TRBV5-1,TRBJ2-3,CASSLGQTIDTQYF
TRBV30,TRBJ1-2,CAWKFGLGVNYGYTF
TRBV4-1,TRBJ2-3,CASSQGRAASGGLDTQYF